A selection of T cell receptor beta chains follows, all from one sample in a study of neurological immune-mediated disorders. In TCRdb, the 5' RACE reads were re-called with MiXCR into one record per CDR3 protein. The sample consists of roughly 89,000 distinct CDR3 sequences, 2.5% to 3% of them appearing once. The sequenced material came from PBMCs. Receptors were obtained from a young woman with multiple sclerosis. Both conserved end residues are part of each CDR3. The D gene is left open where the match is weak. Expanded clones are given a class, and other clones once, few, many or no size at all.

V: TRBV20-1; J: TRBJ2-1; size: many; D: -; CDR3: CSARLLGWNEQFF; DNA: TGCAGTGCTAGGCTTCTCGGGTGGAATGAGCAGTTCTTC
V: TRBV27; J: TRBJ1-1; size: many; D: -; CDR3: CASLVGSEAFF; DNA: TGTGCCAGCCTAGTAGGATCTGAAGCTTTCTTT
V: TRBV5-1; J: TRBJ2-7; size: many; D: -; CDR3: CASSFGTVAYEQYF; DNA: TGCGCCAGCAGCTTTGGGACGGTAGCCTACGAGCAGTACTTC
V: TRBV6-6; J: TRBJ2-7; size: many; D: TRBD2; CDR3: CASSLWEGSPDEQYF; DNA: TGTGCCAGCAGCCTTTGGGAGGGGTCACCCGACGAGCAGTACTTC
V: TRBV3-1; J: TRBJ1-1; size: many; D: -; CDR3: CASSRAAEAFF; DNA: TGTGCCAGCAGCCGGGCGGCTGAAGCTTTCTTT
V: TRBV20-1; J: TRBJ2-3; size: many; D: TRBD1; CDR3: CSAVGGQGTDTQYF; DNA: TGCAGTGCTGTAGGGGGACAGGGCACAGATACGCAGTATTTT
V: TRBV24-1; J: TRBJ2-1; size: many; D: TRBD2; CDR3: CATSAWPSGGHNNEQFF; DNA: TGTGCCACCAGTGCGTGGCCCAGCGGGGGCCACAACAATGAGCAGTTCTTC
V: TRBV11-2; J: TRBJ1-1; size: many; D: TRBD1; CDR3: CASSSQGAGEAFF; DNA: TGTGCCAGCAGCTCGCAGGGGGCAGGTGAAGCTTTCTTT
V: TRBV12-3/TRBV12-4; J: TRBJ1-1; size: many; D: -; CDR3: CASRLEWNTEAFF; DNA: TGTGCCAGCAGGCTTGAGTGGAACACTGAAGCTTTCTTT
V: TRBV28; J: TRBJ2-2; size: many; D: -; CDR3: CASSSTTGELFF; DNA: TGTGCCAGCAGTTCCACCACCGGGGAGCTGTTTTTT
V: TRBV20-1; J: TRBJ2-3; size: many; D: -; CDR3: CSSSRQPFSTDTQYF; DNA: TGCAGTTCCTCTAGACAGCCTTTTAGCACAGATACGCAGTATTTT
V: TRBV20-1; J: TRBJ1-1; size: many; D: -; CDR3: CSAPDLRVNTEAFF; DNA: TGCAGTGCTCCGGATCTACGAGTGAACACTGAAGCTTTCTTT
V: TRBV11-2; J: TRBJ2-7; size: few; D: TRBD2; CDR3: CASSLPGTSHYEQYF; DNA: TGTGCCAGCAGCTTGCCCGGGACTAGTCACTACGAGCAGTACTTC
V: TRBV6-5; J: TRBJ1-1; size: -; D: -; CDR3: CASSYVWVTEAFF; DNA: TGTGCCAGCAGTTACGTGTGGGTCACTGAAGCTTTCTTT
V: TRBV6-2/TRBV6-3; J: TRBJ2-1; size: many; D: -; CDR3: CASSYARERGSYNEQFF; DNA: TGTGCCAGCAGTTACGCGAGGGAGAGGGGTTCCTACAATGAGCAGTTCTTC
V: TRBV7-2; J: TRBJ1-5; size: many; D: -; CDR3: CASSLVQGSNQPQHF; DNA: TGTGCCAGCAGCTTAGTACAAGGCAGCAATCAGCCCCAGCATTTT
V: TRBV20-1; J: TRBJ2-7; size: many; D: -; CDR3: CSASSLREQYF; DNA: TGCAGTGCCTCCTCCCTCCGGGAGCAGTACTTC
V: TRBV14; J: TRBJ1-6; size: many; D: -; CDR3: CASSGRADYSPLHF; DNA: TGTGCCAGCAGCGGGCGGGCCGATTATTCACCCCTCCACTTT
V: TRBV20-1; J: TRBJ2-1; size: many; D: -; CDR3: CSADYSGVDNEQFF; DNA: TGCAGTGCGGACTATAGCGGAGTAGACAATGAGCAGTTCTTC
V: TRBV12-3/TRBV12-4; J: TRBJ2-1; size: many; D: -; CDR3: CASTNGYLGNEQFF; DNA: TGTGCCAGCACCAATGGGTATTTGGGCAATGAGCAGTTCTTC
V: TRBV11-2; J: TRBJ2-3; size: many; D: -; CDR3: CASSLNGLRTDTQYF; DNA: TGTGCCAGCAGCTTAAACGGGCTTCGCACAGATACGCAGTATTTT
V: TRBV4-3; J: TRBJ1-3; size: few; D: -; CDR3: CASSQRSGNTIYF; DNA: TGCGCCAGCAGCCAGCGCTCTGGAAACACCATATATTTT
V: TRBV10-3; J: TRBJ2-7; size: many; D: TRBD2; CDR3: CAISAPPSGTRDEQYF; DNA: TGTGCCATCAGTGCCCCCCCATCCGGGACTAGGGACGAGCAGTACTTC